A selection of T cell receptor beta chains follows, all from one sample in a study of regulatory T cells in long-lasting Graves disease. TCRdb reprocessed the multiplex PCR reads via MiXCR and lists one record per CDR3 protein. This sample has about 460,000 distinct CDR3 sequences; approximately 23% occur once, and the top ten carry over 10%. Sequences were derived from peripheral blood mononuclear cells (PBMCs), sampled when the disease was refractory, from a patient treated with antithyroid drugs. All receptors come from a female donor with Graves disease. The CDR3 runs from the conserved cysteine through the conserved F or W. Each record gives: D gene, J gene, V gene, clone size, CDR3 DNA, CDR3 protein. A D gene is named only where the DNA matches it firmly. Size is omitted from some rows. Given values are once, few, many or a class for expanded clones.

NA TRBJ2-2 TRBV20-1 NA TGCAGTGCTAACTTTGCCCGGGGGAGTTTGAACACCGGGGAGCTGTTTTTT CSANFARGSLNTGELFF
NA TRBJ2-5 TRBV6-2/TRBV6-3 few TGTGCCAGCAGTGAAACTTCTGAGACCCAGTACTTC CASSETSETQYF
NA TRBJ1-4 TRBV5-5 NA TGTGCCAGCAGCCAGGGTGTAACTAATGAAAAACTGTTTTTT CASSQGVTNEKLFF
NA TRBJ1-1 TRBV19 NA TGTGCCAGTAGTATCGGCCGGGGTTGGGGGAACACTGAAGCTTTCTTT CASSIGRGWGNTEAFF
NA TRBJ2-5 TRBV6-4 few TGTGCCAGCACCTACAACGTTAGGTGTTCTTGGGAGACCCAGTACTTC CASTYNVRCSWETQYF
NA TRBJ2-1 TRBV7-3 few TGTGCCAGCAGCTTATCCTCTAACAATGAGCAGTTCTTC CASSLSSNNEQFF
TRBD1 TRBJ2-5 TRBV6-9 many TGTGCCAGCAGTTTCTACGGGACAGGCCCACAAGAGACCCAGTACTTC CASSFYGTGPQETQYF
TRBD1 TRBJ1-5 TRBV19 many TGTGCCAGTAGTCCAAGACAGGGTGAACAGCCCCAGCATTTT CASSPRQGEQPQHF
NA TRBJ1-1 TRBV4-3 NA TGCGCCAGCAGCCAAGAGGGGGGGCGCGTAGCTTTCTTT CASSQEGGRVAFF
TRBD1 TRBJ2-5 TRBV6-2/TRBV6-3 many TGTGCCAGCAGTCGAATAGGGACAGGGGTCAAGACCCAGTACTTC CASSRIGTGVKTQYF
NA TRBJ1-5 TRBV6-2/TRBV6-3 many TGTGCCAGCAGTTACGTCGGAGGTAGCAATCAGCCCCAGCATTTT CASSYVGGSNQPQHF
TRBD2 TRBJ2-1 TRBV7-2 NA TGTGCCAGCACTAGCGGGAGGGGGGACAATGAGCAGTTCTTC CASTSGRGDNEQFF
NA TRBJ2-7 TRBV3-1 many TGTGCCAGCAGCCGAAACCCTACAGGGAGCGAGCAGTACTTC CASSRNPTGSEQYF
TRBD1 TRBJ1-5 TRBV28 NA TGTGCCAGCAGTTCCGGGACAGGGGTACAGCCCCAGCATTTT CASSSGTGVQPQHF
NA TRBJ2-3 TRBV2 NA TGTGCCAGCAGTGAATTGGGGGGAGATACGCAGTATTTT CASSELGGDTQYF
NA TRBJ1-5 TRBV28 many TGTGCCAGCAGGACTGGGAATCAGCCCCAGCATTTT CASRTGNQPQHF
NA TRBJ2-7 TRBV18 few TGTGCCAGCTCACCTCCGGGGATCGGAGAGCAGTACTTC CASSPPGIGEQYF
NA TRBJ2-2 TRBV6-2/TRBV6-3 few TGTGCCAGCAGTTATGATCCGGGGAACACCGGGGAGCTGTTTTTT CASSYDPGNTGELFF
TRBD1 TRBJ2-7 TRBV20-1 many TGCAGTGCGGAGGGACAGGGATATTCCGAGCAGTACTTC CSAEGQGYSEQYF
NA TRBJ1-4 TRBV4-1 NA TGCGCCAGCAGCCTCAGGTCCATAGGGGTGAATAATGAAAAACTGTTTTTT CASSLRSIGVNNEKLFF
NA TRBJ2-2 TRBV19 NA TGTGCCAGTAGTATTGGAAACAGGGACACCGGGGAGCTGTTTTTT CASSIGNRDTGELFF
NA TRBJ2-4 TRBV11-1 many TGTGCCAGCAGCCAGCCGGGACGCATTCAGTACTTC CASSQPGRIQYF
NA TRBJ2-7 TRBV10-3 NA TGTGCCTTCTCGCCGACGTTAAGCTCCTACGAGCAGTACTTC CAFSPTLSSYEQYF
NA TRBJ2-3 TRBV15 NA TGTGCCACCAGCGGCCTGCTAGCGTCTAGCACAGATACGCAGTATTTT CATSGLLASSTDTQYF
TRBD2 TRBJ2-7 TRBV10-3 many TGTGCCATCAGTGAGATGGTCCTAGCGGGGCTCCATGTCTACGAGCAGTACTTC CAISEMVLAGLHVYEQYF
TRBD1 TRBJ1-6 TRBV7-2 many TGTGCCAGCAGGTCAGGGGGCGAATCACCCCTCCACTTT CASRSGGESPLHF
NA TRBJ1-1 TRBV20-1 NA TGCAGTGCTAGAGACACTGAAGCTTTCTTT CSARDTEAFF
TRBD2 TRBJ2-2 TRBV24-1 many TGTGCCACCAGTGATAGACTAGCGGGAGTAACCGGGGAGCTGTTTTTT CATSDRLAGVTGELFF
NA TRBJ2-7 TRBV5-1 few TGCGCCAGCAGCTTGGTCTCGGGAATGGTGTACGAGCAGTACTTC CASSLVSGMVYEQYF
NA TRBJ1-2 TRBV30 NA TGTGCCTGGAGTGCCCTCGAAGGCTACACCTTC CAWSALEGYTF
NA TRBJ1-1 TRBV3-1 few TGTGCCAGCAGCCAGAATCCGGTTGGAACTGAAGCTTTCTTT CASSQNPVGTEAFF
NA TRBJ2-6 TRBV7-3 few TGTGCCAGCAGCTTTTATATCCCTGGGGCCAACGTCCTGACTTTC CASSFYIPGANVLTF
NA TRBJ1-1 TRBV14 few TGTGCCAGCAGCCAGGGCTTCGACACTGAAGCTTTCTTT CASSQGFDTEAFF
NA TRBJ2-2 TRBV6-1 few TGTGCCAGCAGCGATAAGAACACCGGGGAGCTGTTTTTT CASSDKNTGELFF
TRBD1 TRBJ1-4 TRBV30 few TGTGCCACCGACAGGGCCAATGAAAAACTGTTTTTT CATDRANEKLFF
NA TRBJ1-4 TRBV28 many TGTGCCAGCAGTTTGGGTGTCCGGGTCGTAGGAGAAAAACTGTTTTTT CASSLGVRVVGEKLFF
TRBD2 TRBJ2-5 TRBV12-3/TRBV12-4 many TGTGCCAGCAGTTTGCGGGGACTAGCTGGGGAGACCCAGTACTTC CASSLRGLAGETQYF
TRBD2 TRBJ2-7 TRBV20-1 many TGCACTATGCGGGAGGGCCCCCCCTCGTACGAGCAGTACTTC CTMREGPPSYEQYF
NA TRBJ1-2 TRBV7-9 NA TGTGCCAGCAGCTTAGCAGTCAGTGGCTATGGCTACACCTTC CASSLAVSGYGYTF
NA TRBJ1-2 TRBV13 NA TGTGCCAGCACACCTTCCCCGGCCTCAAGGGACTATGGCTACACCTTC CASTPSPASRDYGYTF
NA TRBJ2-7 TRBV6-1 many TGTGCCAGCAGACTTACCGGGAACTCCTACGAGCAGTACTTC CASRLTGNSYEQYF
NA TRBJ1-1 TRBV6-2/TRBV6-3 NA TGTGCCAGCAGTGAAGTCAGGGTGAACACTGAAGCTTTCTTT CASSEVRVNTEAFF
NA TRBJ1-2 TRBV12-3/TRBV12-4 many TGTGCCAGCAGTTCCGGACAGTATGGCTACACCTTC CASSSGQYGYTF
NA TRBJ2-5 TRBV29-1 many TGCAGCGTTCAGTTCCTCCAAGAGACCCAGTACTTC CSVQFLQETQYF
TRBD1 TRBJ2-3 TRBV5-1 NA TGCGCCAGCAGGCTACAGGGGATCACAGATACGCAGTATTTT CASRLQGITDTQYF
NA TRBJ2-7 TRBV19 NA TGTGCCAGTAGTATAGATATCTACGAGCAGTACTTC CASSIDIYEQYF
TRBD1 TRBJ2-6 TRBV6-1 once TGTGCCAGCAGTACGGACAGGGCTGGGGCCAACGTCCTGACTTTC CASSTDRAGANVLTF
TRBD1 TRBJ2-7 TRBV7-8 many TGTGCCAGCAGCTTAACCCAGGGGGAAGTCTACGAGCAGTACTTC CASSLTQGEVYEQYF
NA TRBJ1-3 TRBV6-1 many TGTGCCAGCAGTCTCGACAGATTCGGCCAAACTGGAAACACCATATATTTT CASSLDRFGQTGNTIYF
NA TRBJ2-5 TRBV18 NA TGTGCCAGCTCACCAAACAGCGACATCCAAGAGACCCAGTACTTC CASSPNSDIQETQYF
NA TRBJ1-2 TRBV12-3/TRBV12-4 few TGTGCCAGCAGTTTAGAGGTCGCGTCCGGGCGGTCCTATGGCTACACCTTC CASSLEVASGRSYGYTF
NA TRBJ1-2 TRBV19 few TGTGCCAGTAGTACCACCACCACCCACTATGGCTACACCTTC CASSTTTTHYGYTF
TRBD2 TRBJ2-7 TRBV6-1 many TGTGCCGGAAGCGGGGGAACCTACGAGCAGTACTTC CAGSGGTYEQYF
TRBD2 TRBJ2-7 TRBV18 NA TGTGCCAGCTCACCTCCCGGGGGGGATTCCTACGAGCAGTACTTC CASSPPGGDSYEQYF
TRBD1 TRBJ1-1 TRBV6-5 few TGTGCCAGCAGTTACTCAAGACAGGGCGGGAGCACTGAAGCTTTCTTT CASSYSRQGGSTEAFF
TRBD2 TRBJ2-7 TRBV13 many TGTGCCAGCAGCCCTCGACGGGAGGGCCCCGAGCAGTACTTC CASSPRREGPEQYF
NA TRBJ2-5 TRBV11-2 many TGTGCCAGCAGCCTCAGGCAGCCTGGTGGGGAGACCCAGTACTTC CASSLRQPGGETQYF